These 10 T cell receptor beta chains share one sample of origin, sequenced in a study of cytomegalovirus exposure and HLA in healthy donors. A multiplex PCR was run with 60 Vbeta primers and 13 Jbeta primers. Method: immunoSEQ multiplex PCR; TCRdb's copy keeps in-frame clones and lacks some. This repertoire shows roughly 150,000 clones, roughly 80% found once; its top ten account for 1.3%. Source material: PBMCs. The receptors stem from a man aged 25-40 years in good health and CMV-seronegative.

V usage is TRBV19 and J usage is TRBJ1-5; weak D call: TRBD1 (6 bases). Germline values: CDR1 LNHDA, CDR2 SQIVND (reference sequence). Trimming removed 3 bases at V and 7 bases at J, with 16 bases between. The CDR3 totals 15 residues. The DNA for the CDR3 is TGTGCCAGTAGTATCCCCGACAGGATTGGCCAGCCCCAGCATTTT. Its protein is CASSIPDRIGQPQHF.

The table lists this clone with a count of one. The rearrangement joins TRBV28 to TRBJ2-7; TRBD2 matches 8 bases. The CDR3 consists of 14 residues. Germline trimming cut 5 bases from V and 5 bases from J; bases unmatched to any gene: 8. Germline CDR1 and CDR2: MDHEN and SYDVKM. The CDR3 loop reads CASSKRKRENEQYF. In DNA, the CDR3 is TGTGCCAGCAGTAAGCGTAAGCGGGAGAACGAGCAGTACTTC.

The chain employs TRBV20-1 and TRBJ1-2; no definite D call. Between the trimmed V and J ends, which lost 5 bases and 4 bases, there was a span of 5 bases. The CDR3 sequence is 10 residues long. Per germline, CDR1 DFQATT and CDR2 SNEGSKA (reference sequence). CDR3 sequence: CSAPSYGYTF. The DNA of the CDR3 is TGCAGTGCTCCCTCCTATGGCTACACCTTC.

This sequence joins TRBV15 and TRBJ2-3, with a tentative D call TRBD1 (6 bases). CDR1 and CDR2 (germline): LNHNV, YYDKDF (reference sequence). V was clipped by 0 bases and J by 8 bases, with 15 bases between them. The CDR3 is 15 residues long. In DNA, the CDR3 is TGTGCCACCAGCAGAGATCGGGCAGGGGTTGCTACGCAGTATTTT. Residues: CATSRDRAGVATQYF.

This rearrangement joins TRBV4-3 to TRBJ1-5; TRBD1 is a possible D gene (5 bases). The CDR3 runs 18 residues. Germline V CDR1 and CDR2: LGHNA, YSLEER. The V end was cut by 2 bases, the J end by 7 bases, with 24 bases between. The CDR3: CASSQTLSQVGRGQPQHF. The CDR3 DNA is TGCGCCAGCAGCCAAACTCTCTCACAGGTAGGGCGTGGGCAGCCCCAGCATTTT.

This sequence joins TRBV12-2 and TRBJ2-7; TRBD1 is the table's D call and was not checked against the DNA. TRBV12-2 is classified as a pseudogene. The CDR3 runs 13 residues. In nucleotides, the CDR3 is TGTGCAAGTCGCCGACAGGGAGGATACGAGCAGTACTTC. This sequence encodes CASRRQGGYEQYF.

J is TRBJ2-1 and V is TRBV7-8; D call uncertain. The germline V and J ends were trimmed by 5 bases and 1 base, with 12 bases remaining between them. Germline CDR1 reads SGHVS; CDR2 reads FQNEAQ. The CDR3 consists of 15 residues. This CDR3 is CASSPDSGSYNEQFF. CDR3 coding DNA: TGTGCCAGCAGCCCCGACTCCGGGTCCTACAATGAGCAGTTCTTC.

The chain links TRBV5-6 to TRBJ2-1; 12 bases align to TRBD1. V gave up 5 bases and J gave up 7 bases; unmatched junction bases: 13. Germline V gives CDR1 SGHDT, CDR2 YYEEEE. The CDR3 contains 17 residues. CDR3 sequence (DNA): TGTGCCAGCAGGCCGCCGGGACAGGGGGCGAAAGGTAATGAGCAGTTCTTC. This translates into CASRPPGQGAKGNEQFF.

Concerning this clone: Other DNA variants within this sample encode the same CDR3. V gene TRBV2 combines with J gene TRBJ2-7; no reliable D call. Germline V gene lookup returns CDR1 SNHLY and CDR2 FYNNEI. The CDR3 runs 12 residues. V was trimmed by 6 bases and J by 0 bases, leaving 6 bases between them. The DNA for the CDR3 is TGTGCCAGCAGCTTGGCCTCCTACGAGCAGTACTTC. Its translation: CASSLASYEQYF.

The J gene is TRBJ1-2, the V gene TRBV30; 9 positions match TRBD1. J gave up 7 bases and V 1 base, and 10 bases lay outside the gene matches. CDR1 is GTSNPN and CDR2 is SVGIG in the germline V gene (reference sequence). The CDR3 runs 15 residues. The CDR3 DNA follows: TGTGCCTGGAGTGGGAGAACAGGGGGCTGGGGTGGCTACACCTTC. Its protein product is CAWSGRTGGWGGYTF. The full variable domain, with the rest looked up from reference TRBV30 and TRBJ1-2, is SQTIHQWPATLVQPVGSPLSLECTVEGTSNPNLYWYRQAAGRGLQLLFYSVGIGQISSEVPQNLSASRPQDRQFILSSKKLLLSDSGFYLCAWSGRTGGWGGYTFGSGTRLTVV.